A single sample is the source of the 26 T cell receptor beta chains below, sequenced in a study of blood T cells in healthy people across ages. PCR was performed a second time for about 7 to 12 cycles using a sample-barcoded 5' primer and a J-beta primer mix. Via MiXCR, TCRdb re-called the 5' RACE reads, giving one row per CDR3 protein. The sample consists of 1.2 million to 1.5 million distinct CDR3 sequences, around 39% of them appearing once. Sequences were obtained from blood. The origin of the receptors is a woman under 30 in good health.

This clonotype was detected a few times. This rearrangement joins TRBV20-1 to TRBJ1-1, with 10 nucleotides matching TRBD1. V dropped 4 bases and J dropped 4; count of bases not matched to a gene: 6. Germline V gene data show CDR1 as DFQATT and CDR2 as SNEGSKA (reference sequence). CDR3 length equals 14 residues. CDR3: CSAIMGQGSTEAFF. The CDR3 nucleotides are TGCAGTGCTATAATGGGACAGGGGAGCACTGAAGCTTTCTTT.

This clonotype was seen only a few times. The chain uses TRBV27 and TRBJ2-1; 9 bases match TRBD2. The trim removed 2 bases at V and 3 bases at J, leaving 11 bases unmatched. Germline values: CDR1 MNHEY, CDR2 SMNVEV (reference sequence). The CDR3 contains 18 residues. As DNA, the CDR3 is TGTGCCAGCAGTTTACGGGCTGGGCGGGGGGGCATCTACAATGAGCAGTTCTTC. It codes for CASSLRAGRGGIYNEQFF.

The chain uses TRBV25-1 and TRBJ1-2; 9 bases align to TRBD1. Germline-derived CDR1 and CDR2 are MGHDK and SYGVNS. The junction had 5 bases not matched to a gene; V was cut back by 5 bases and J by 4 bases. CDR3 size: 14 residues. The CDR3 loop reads CASSKTGGVYGYTF. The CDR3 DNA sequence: TGTGCCAGCAGTAAGACAGGGGGAGTCTATGGCTACACCTTC.

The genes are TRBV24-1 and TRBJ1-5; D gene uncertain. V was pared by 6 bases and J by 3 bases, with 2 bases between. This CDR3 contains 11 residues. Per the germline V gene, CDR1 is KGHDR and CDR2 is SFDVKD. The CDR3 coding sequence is TGTGCCACCAGTCTCAATCAGCCCCAGCATTTT. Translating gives CATSLNQPQHF.

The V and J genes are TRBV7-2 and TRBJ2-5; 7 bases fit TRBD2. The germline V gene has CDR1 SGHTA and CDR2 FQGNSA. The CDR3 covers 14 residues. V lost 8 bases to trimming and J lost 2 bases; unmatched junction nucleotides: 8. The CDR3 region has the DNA TGTGCCAGCCGATTGGGAGGGCTTCAAGAGACCCAGTACTTC. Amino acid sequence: CASRLGGLQETQYF.

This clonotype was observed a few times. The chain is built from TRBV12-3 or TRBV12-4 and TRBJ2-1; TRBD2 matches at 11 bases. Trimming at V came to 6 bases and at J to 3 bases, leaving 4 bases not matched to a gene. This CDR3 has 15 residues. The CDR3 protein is CASRYTSGSYNEQFF. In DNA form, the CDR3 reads TGTGCCAGCAGATATACTAGCGGGAGCTACAATGAGCAGTTCTTC.

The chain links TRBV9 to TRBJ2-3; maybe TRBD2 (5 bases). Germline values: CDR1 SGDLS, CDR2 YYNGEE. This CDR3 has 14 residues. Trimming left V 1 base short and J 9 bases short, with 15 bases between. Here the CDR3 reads CASSVQVGVNTQYF. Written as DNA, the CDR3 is TGTGCCAGCAGCGTACAAGTGGGAGTGAACACGCAGTATTTT.

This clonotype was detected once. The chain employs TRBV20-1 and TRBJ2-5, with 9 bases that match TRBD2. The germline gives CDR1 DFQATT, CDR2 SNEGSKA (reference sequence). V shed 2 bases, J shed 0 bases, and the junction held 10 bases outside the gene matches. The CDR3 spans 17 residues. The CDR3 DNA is TGCAGTGCTAGATCTCTCGGGCTAGCGGGGAACCAAGAGACCCAGTACTTC. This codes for CSARSLGLAGNQETQYF.

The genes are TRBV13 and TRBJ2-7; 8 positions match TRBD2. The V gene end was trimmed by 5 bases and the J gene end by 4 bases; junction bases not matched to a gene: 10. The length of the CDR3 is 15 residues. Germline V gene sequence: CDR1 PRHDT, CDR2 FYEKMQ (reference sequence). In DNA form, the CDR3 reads TGTGCCAGCAGCGCCCGGGGGGGCGATTTTTACGAGCAGTACTTC. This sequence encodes CASSARGGDFYEQYF.

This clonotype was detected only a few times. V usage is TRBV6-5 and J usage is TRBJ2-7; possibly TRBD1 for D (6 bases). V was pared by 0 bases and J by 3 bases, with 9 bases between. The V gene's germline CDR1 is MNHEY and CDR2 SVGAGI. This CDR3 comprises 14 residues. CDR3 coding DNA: TGTGCCAGCAGTTACTCTGACAGGTACTACGAGCAGTACTTC. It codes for CASSYSDRYYEQYF.

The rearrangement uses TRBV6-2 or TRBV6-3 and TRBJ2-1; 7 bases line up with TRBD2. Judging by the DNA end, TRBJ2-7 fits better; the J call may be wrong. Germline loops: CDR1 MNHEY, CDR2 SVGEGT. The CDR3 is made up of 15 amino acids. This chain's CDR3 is CASSSQRGSYNEQYF. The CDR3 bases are TGTGCCAGCAGTTCTCAGCGGGGCTCCTACAATGAGCAGTACTTC.

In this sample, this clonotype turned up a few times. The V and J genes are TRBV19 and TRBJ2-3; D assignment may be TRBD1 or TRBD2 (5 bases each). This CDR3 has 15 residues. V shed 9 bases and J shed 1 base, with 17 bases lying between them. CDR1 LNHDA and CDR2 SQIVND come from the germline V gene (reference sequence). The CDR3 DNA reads TGTGCCAGCAAGGTCAGGGTGGGAGGCACAGATACGCAGTATTTT. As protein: CASKVRVGGTDTQYF.

Here the CDR3 DNA reads TGTGCCAGCAGCTTCGAAGGGTATGACAATCAGCCCCAGCATTTT. Protein sequence: CASSFEGYDNQPQHF. The chain couples TRBV7-9 to TRBJ1-5, with D unresolved. CDR1 and CDR2 from the germline V gene are SEHNR and FQNEAQ (reference sequence). V gave up 3 bases and J gave up 3 bases, with 12 bases separating them. The CDR3 sequence is 15 residues long.

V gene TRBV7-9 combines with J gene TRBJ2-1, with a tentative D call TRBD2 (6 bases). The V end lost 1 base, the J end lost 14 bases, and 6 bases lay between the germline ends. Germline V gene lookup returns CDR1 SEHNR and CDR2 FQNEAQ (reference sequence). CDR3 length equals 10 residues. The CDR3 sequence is CASSLGGEFF. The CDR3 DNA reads TGTGCCAGCAGCTTAGGGGGGGAGTTCTTC.

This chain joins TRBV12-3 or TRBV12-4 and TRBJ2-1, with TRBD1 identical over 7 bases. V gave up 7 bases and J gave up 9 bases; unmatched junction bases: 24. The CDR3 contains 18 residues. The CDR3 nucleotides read TGTGCCAGCAACCTCCAAGAACACCCCTTCGACAGGGCTCCTGAGCAGTTCTTC. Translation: CASNLQEHPFDRAPEQFF.

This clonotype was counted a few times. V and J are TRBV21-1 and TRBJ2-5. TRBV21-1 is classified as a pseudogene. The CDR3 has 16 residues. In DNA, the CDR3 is TGTGCCAGCAGCAAACTCACAGTCAGAGAACACAATGAGCAGTACTTC. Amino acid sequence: CASSKLTVREHNEQYF.

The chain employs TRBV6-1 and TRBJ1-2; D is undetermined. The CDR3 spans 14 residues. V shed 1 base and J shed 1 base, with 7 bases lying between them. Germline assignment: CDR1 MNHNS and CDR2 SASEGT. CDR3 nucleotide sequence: TGTGCCAGCAGTGAAGGCGCGGTTAACTATGGCTACACCTTC. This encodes CASSEGAVNYGYTF.

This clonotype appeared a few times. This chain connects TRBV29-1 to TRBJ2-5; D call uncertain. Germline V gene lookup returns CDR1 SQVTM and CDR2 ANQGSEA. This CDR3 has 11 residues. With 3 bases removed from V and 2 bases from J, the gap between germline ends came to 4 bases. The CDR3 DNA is TGCAGCGTTGACTGGCAAGAGACCCAGTACTTC. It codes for CSVDWQETQYF.

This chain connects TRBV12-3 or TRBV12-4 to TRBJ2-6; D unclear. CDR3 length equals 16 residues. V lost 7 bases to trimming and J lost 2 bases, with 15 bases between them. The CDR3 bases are TGTGCCAGCACCCCTGACCACTCTCCTGGGGCCAACGTCCTGACTTTC. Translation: CASTPDHSPGANVLTF.

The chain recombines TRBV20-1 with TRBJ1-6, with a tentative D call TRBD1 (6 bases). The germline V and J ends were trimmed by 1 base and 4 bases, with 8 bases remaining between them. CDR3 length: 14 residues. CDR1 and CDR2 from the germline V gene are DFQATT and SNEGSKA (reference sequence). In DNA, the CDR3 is TGCAGTGCTAGAGTCCAGGGGTATAATTCACCCCTCCACTTT. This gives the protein CSARVQGYNSPLHF.

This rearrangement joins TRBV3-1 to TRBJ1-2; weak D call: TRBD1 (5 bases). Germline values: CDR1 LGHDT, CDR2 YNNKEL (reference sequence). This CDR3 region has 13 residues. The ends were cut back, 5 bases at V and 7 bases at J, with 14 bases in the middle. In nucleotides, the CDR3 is TGTGCCAGCAGCGAGGACTCCGGGGGTGGCTACACCTTC. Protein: CASSEDSGGGYTF.

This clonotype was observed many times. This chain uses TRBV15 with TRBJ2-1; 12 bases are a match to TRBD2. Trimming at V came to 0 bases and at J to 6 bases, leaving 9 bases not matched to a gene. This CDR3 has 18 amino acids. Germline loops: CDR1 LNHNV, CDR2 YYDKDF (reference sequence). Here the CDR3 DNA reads TGTGCCACCAGCAGAGATCGTACTAGCGGGGGGACGATCAATGAGCAGTTCTTC. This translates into CATSRDRTSGGTINEQFF.

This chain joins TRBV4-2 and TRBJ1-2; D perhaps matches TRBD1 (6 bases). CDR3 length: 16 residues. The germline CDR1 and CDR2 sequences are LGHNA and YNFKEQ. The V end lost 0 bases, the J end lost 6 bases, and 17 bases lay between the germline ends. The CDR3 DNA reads TGTGCCAGCAGCCAAGATATACCCCAGGGGCGGGATGGCTACACCTTC. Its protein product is CASSQDIPQGRDGYTF.

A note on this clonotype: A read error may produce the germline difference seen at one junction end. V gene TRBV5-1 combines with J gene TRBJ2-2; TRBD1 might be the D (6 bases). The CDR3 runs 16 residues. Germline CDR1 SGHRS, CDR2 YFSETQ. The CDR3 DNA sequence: TGCGCCAGCAGCTCGAAGGACAGCGTCGGCACCGGGGAGCTGTTATTT. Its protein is CASSSKDSVGTGELLF.

The CDR3 DNA follows: TGCAGTGCTAGAGGGGCTAGCGGGAGGGTCATACAAGAGACCCAGTACTTC. Its translation: CSARGASGRVIQETQYF. The J gene is TRBJ2-5, the V gene TRBV20-1; 12 nucleotides agree with TRBD2. The trim removed 1 base at V and 2 bases at J, leaving 8 bases unmatched. The length of the CDR3 is 17 residues. CDR1 is DFQATT and CDR2 is SNEGSKA in the germline V gene (reference sequence).

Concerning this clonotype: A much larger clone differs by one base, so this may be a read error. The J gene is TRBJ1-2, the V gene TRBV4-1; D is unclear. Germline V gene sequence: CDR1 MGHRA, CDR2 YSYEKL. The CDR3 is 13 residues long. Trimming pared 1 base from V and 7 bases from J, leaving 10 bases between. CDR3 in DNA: TGCGCCAGCAGCCAAGGGCCTTCCTGTGGCTACACCTTC. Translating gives CASSQGPSCGYTF.